One and the same sample provided the 2 T cell receptor beta chains below, sequenced in a study of blood T cell repertoires in COVID-19. Here immunoSEQ multiplex PCR was the method, and the copy in TCRdb shows in-frame clones only, minus some. The sample includes around 260,000 clones, 80% to 90% seen only once; the top ten take about 1.6%. Sequencing was performed on peripheral blood. These receptors were collected from a middle-aged woman who had recovered from COVID-19.

This clone was counted a single time. The rearrangement uses TRBV18 and TRBJ2-1; 7 bases match TRBD1. CDR1 is KGHSH and CDR2 is LQKENI in the germline V gene. V shed 4 bases and J 0 bases; nucleotides not matched to a gene: 9. The CDR3 consists of 17 residues. CDR3 protein: CASSLWTGPSSYNEQFF. As DNA, the CDR3 is TGTGCCAGCTCACTCTGGACAGGCCCCAGCTCCTACAATGAGCAGTTCTTC. Together with reference TRBV18 and TRBJ2-1, the CDR3 gives the full variable domain: NAGVMQNPRHLVRRRGQEARLRCSPMKGHSHVYWYRQLPEEGLKFMVYLQKENIIDESGMPKERFSAEFPKEGPSILRIQQVVRGDSAAYFCASSLWTGPSSYNEQFFGPGTRLTVL.

Here the CDR3 DNA reads TGTGCCAGCAGCACCCGCCTAGCGGCATACAATGAGCAGTTCTTC. Encoded protein: CASSTRLAAYNEQFF. The chain combines TRBV25-1 with TRBJ2-1, with TRBD2 matching over 7 bases. This CDR3 comprises 15 residues. Germline V CDR1 and CDR2: MGHDK, SYGVNS. J was trimmed by 4 bases and V by 6 bases; bases with no gene match: 9.